The 27 T cell receptor beta chains below all came from one sample that was sequenced in a study of cytomegalovirus exposure and HLA in healthy donors. Sequencing was performed with immunoSEQ multiplex PCR; in TCRdb, only in-frame clones are kept and a portion is missing. The sample lists around 230,000 clones, around 88% occurring once. The source material was PBMCs. Source of these receptors: a woman in her 30s in good health and CMV-seropositive.

The rearrangement joins TRBV5-4 to TRBJ2-1; the D is unclear. Looked up from germline, CDR1 is SGHNT and CDR2 is YYREEE (reference sequence). With 0 bases removed from V and 6 bases from J, the gap between germline ends came to 4 bases. The CDR3 sequence is 12 residues long. CDR3 sequence: CASSLASNEQFF. In DNA form, the CDR3 reads TGTGCCAGCAGCTTGGCGAGCAATGAGCAGTTCTTC.

The chain employs TRBV18 and TRBJ1-5; 10 bases are shared with TRBD1. Germline assignment: CDR1 KGHSH and CDR2 LQKENI. This CDR3 is 15 amino acids long. After removal of 5 bases from V and 3 bases from J, the junction contained 4 bases not matched to a gene. The CDR3 sequence is CASSEGQGTNQPQHF. The CDR3 nucleotides are TGTGCCAGCTCAGAGGGACAGGGGACCAATCAGCCCCAGCATTTT.

The chain joins TRBV27 to TRBJ1-2; no clear D gene. The germline CDR1 and CDR2 sequences are MNHEY and SMNVEV (reference sequence). The CDR3 is 12 amino acids. The V end lost 8 bases, the J end lost 8 bases, and 15 bases lay between the germline ends. The CDR3 sequence: CASSLGGKGYTF. In DNA form, the CDR3 reads TGTGCCAGCTCCCTGGGAGGGAAGGGCTACACCTTC.

The CDR3 sequence is CASSPTYYNEQFF. In DNA, the CDR3 is TGTGCCAGCAGCCCGACATACTACAATGAGCAGTTCTTC. The rearrangement joins TRBV16 to TRBJ2-1; D ambiguous. The germline V gene has CDR1 KGHSY and CDR2 FQNENV. The CDR3 contains 13 residues. The germline V and J ends were trimmed by 4 bases and 3 bases, with 7 bases remaining between them.

A word on this clone: This sample also contains other DNA sequences that code for the same CDR3. The J gene is TRBJ2-7, the V gene TRBV7-2; TRBD2 agrees at 9 bases. The CDR3 is made up of 14 amino acids. The germline V gene encodes CDR1 SGHTA and CDR2 FQGNSA. J lost 2 bases, V lost 1 base, and 0 bases had no gene match. The chain's CDR3 is CASSLGLAAYEQYF. As DNA, the CDR3 is TGTGCCAGCAGCTTAGGACTAGCGGCCTACGAGCAGTACTTC. Full variable domain (remainder filled in from reference TRBV7-2 and TRBJ2-7): GAGVSQSPSNKVTEKGKDVELRCDPISGHTALYWYRQSLGQGLEFLIYFQGNSAPDKSGLPSDRFSAERTGGSVSTLTIQRTQQEDSAVYLCASSLGLAAYEQYFGPGTRLTVT.

V usage is TRBV5-1 and J usage is TRBJ1-5; tentative D call: TRBD1 (6 bases). The CDR3 length is 15 residues. Germline CDR1 and CDR2: SGHRS and YFSETQ. V lost 1 base, J lost 2 bases, and 10 bases lay in between. DNA of the CDR3: TGCGCCAGCAGCTTGTTTTCAGGGGGCAATCAGCCCCAGCATTTT. Its translation is CASSLFSGGNQPQHF.

The chain uses TRBV5-1 and TRBJ1-1; D is unresolved. This CDR3 is 13 amino acids long. Trimming cost V 0 bases and J 11 bases, with 14 bases left between them. Looked up from germline, CDR1 is SGHRS and CDR2 is YFSETQ. CDR3 loop: CASSLGSFTQAFF. The DNA of the CDR3 is TGCGCCAGCAGCTTGGGATCTTTTACCCAGGCTTTCTTT.

The chain joins TRBV14 to TRBJ2-7, with 8 bases fitting TRBD2. The CDR3 is made up of 18 amino acids. Per the germline V gene, CDR1 is SGHDN and CDR2 is FVKESK. V gave up 1 base and J gave up 0 bases; unmatched junction bases: 11. The CDR3 nucleotides are TGTGCCAGCAGCCAAGCTGTCCGGAAGCGGGGGAGCTCCTACGAGCAGTACTTC. It yields the protein CASSQAVRKRGSSYEQYF.

The rearrangement joins TRBV28 to TRBJ2-7; tentative D call: TRBD2 (6 bases). The CDR3 is made up of 18 amino acids. V lost 9 bases and J 3 bases, leaving 30 bases between the germline ends. Germline CDR1 MDHEN, CDR2 SYDVKM. CDR3 in amino acids: CASSSPGLNFFPSYEQYF. Here the CDR3 DNA reads TGTGCCAGTTCGAGCCCGGGACTGAACTTCTTCCCAAGCTACGAGCAGTACTTC.

This clone occurred once. The chain has TRBV6-1 and TRBJ1-1; D not resolved. The germline V gene has CDR1 MNHNS and CDR2 SASEGT. The length of the CDR3 is 12 residues. Trimming took off 3 bases at V and 4 bases at J, with 6 bases between the two ends. CDR3: CASSDRGTEAFF. The CDR3 coding sequence is TGTGCCAGCAGTGACCGAGGCACTGAAGCTTTCTTT.

V gene TRBV29-1 combines with J gene TRBJ1-2; 7 bases line up with TRBD1. CDR1 SQVTM and CDR2 ANQGSEA come from the germline V gene. The junction had 11 bases not matched to a gene; V was cut back by 3 bases and J by 4 bases. The CDR3 is made up of 15 amino acids. In DNA, the CDR3 is TGCAGCGTTGAGAAGGGGGCGGAATCTGGCTATGGCTACACCTTC. This codes for CSVEKGAESGYGYTF.

The V call is TRBV11-2, the J call TRBJ2-7; D is possibly TRBD1 (5 bases). V was trimmed by 1 base and J by 2 bases, leaving 12 bases between them. Germline V gene lookup returns CDR1 SGHAT and CDR2 FQNNGV. The CDR3 covers 15 residues. CDR3 amino acids: CASSLGLGATYEQYF. The DNA for the CDR3 is TGTGCCAGCAGCTTAGGCCTAGGGGCGACCTACGAGCAGTACTTC.

With regard to this clone: This same CDR3 is encoded by further DNA sequences in the sample. This sequence joins TRBV9 and TRBJ1-3; the D is unclear. V lost 0 bases and J 1 base, leaving 5 bases between the germline ends. The CDR3 has 14 residues. CDR1 and CDR2 from the germline V gene are SGDLS and YYNGEE. CDR3 sequence (DNA): TGTGCCAGCAGCGTAGACGGTTCTGGAAACACCATATATTTT. This sequence encodes CASSVDGSGNTIYF.

In DNA, the CDR3 is TGTGCCAGCTCACCCCTACTTACCCCCCACGAGCAGTACTTC. This gives the protein CASSPLLTPHEQYF. The chain uses TRBV18 and TRBJ2-7; D unresolved. Trimming took off 3 bases at V and 5 bases at J, with 14 bases between the two ends. The CDR3 is 14 amino acids. Germline CDR1 reads KGHSH; CDR2 reads LQKENI.

The CDR3 is CASSLAGSGQGWDGELFF. The CDR3 DNA reads TGTGCCAGCAGCTTAGCTGGCTCAGGGCAGGGATGGGACGGGGAGCTGTTTTTT. The chain recombines TRBV7-8 with TRBJ2-2; D might be TRBD1 (5 bases). V dropped 0 bases and J dropped 7 bases, with 21 bases sitting between them. Germline CDR1 and CDR2: SGHVS and FQNEAQ. The CDR3 is made up of 18 amino acids.

The chain employs TRBV14 and TRBJ1-1; perhaps TRBD1 as D (5 bases). This CDR3 is built from 14 residues. CDR1 and CDR2 from the germline V gene are SGHDN and FVKESK. With 6 bases removed from V and 1 base from J, the gap between germline ends came to 12 bases. CDR3 sequence reads: CASSPIDRNTEAFF. The CDR3 bases are TGTGCCAGCAGTCCCATAGACAGGAACACTGAAGCTTTCTTT.

This clone appeared a few times. The V gene is TRBV9, the J gene TRBJ2-7, with D perhaps matching TRBD1 (6 bases). Germline CDR1 SGDLS, CDR2 YYNGEE. V was trimmed by 3 bases and J by 5 bases, leaving 18 bases between them. CDR3 size: 15 residues. The CDR3 protein is CASSASTGDIDEQYF. The CDR3 coding sequence is TGTGCCAGCAGCGCGTCTACCGGGGACATCGACGAGCAGTACTTC.

The J gene is TRBJ1-3, the V gene TRBV10-3, with D tentatively TRBD1 (6 bases). Between the trimmed V and J ends, which lost 10 bases and 4 bases, there was a span of 11 bases. This CDR3 region has 12 residues. Germline CDR1 ENHRY, CDR2 SYGVKD. The DNA for the CDR3 is TGTGCCACCCAGGGGTTCGGAAACACCATATATTTT. It codes for CATQGFGNTIYF.

The chain recombines TRBV19 with TRBJ1-2, with no clear D. Trimming removed 6 bases at V and 0 bases at J, with 8 bases between. The CDR3 is made up of 13 amino acids. The germline gives CDR1 LNHDA, CDR2 SQIVND (reference sequence). The CDR3 DNA follows: TGTGCCAGTAGGTGGCAGGCTAACTATGGCTACACCTTC. Amino acids: CASRWQANYGYTF.

This clone was recorded once. The chain recombines TRBV29-1 with TRBJ1-1; tentatively, D is TRBD1 (5 bases). The germline V gene encodes CDR1 SQVTM and CDR2 ANQGSEA. Trimming took 6 bases from V and 1 from J, leaving 9 bases between them. The CDR3 is made up of 12 amino acids. The CDR3 is CSVGTGNTEAFF. CDR3 DNA: TGCAGCGTGGGCACAGGGAACACTGAAGCTTTCTTT.

This clone was seen a single time. The chain couples TRBV30 to TRBJ1-2; D unclear. CDR1 is GTSNPN and CDR2 is SVGIG in the germline V gene (reference sequence). V shed 4 bases and J shed 5 bases, with 17 bases lying between them. The CDR3 totals 14 residues. CDR3 loop: CAWTGLVFRYGYTF. CDR3 bases: TGTGCCTGGACGGGGTTGGTATTTCGGTATGGCTACACCTTC.

In this sample, this clone turned up once. This chain's CDR3 is CASRRGVSNEQFF. The DNA of the CDR3 is TGTGCCAGCAGGCGGGGAGTATCAAATGAGCAGTTCTTC. V is TRBV2 and J is TRBJ2-1; D perhaps matches TRBD2 (6 bases). The CDR3 has 13 amino acids. The V gene's germline CDR1 is SNHLY and CDR2 FYNNEI. Deletions cut 6 bases from V and 7 bases from J, with 13 bases between.

The genes are TRBV30 and TRBJ1-3; TRBD1 agrees at 12 bases. The CDR3 has 20 amino acids. Germline CDR1 is GTSNPN and CDR2 is SVGIG (reference sequence). V shed 0 bases, J shed 1 base, and the junction held 13 bases outside the gene matches. The CDR3 sequence: CAWSVLLGTGGSLSGNTIYF. Here the CDR3 DNA reads TGTGCCTGGAGTGTTCTTCTGGGGACAGGGGGCTCGTTATCTGGAAACACCATATATTTT.

This chain connects TRBV27 to TRBJ2-1; no clear D gene. Germline V gene data show CDR1 as MNHEY and CDR2 as SMNVEV (reference sequence). CDR3 size: 17 residues. Trimming took 0 bases from V and 0 from J, leaving 12 bases between them. CDR3 coding DNA: TGTGCCAGCAGTTTATCCTCGCCTTTTAGCTCCTACAATGAGCAGTTCTTC. Protein sequence: CASSLSSPFSSYNEQFF.

The chain recombines TRBV5-5 with TRBJ1-2; 9 nucleotides line up with TRBD1. CDR1 is SGHKS and CDR2 is YYEKEE in the germline V gene (reference sequence). Trimming cost V 2 bases and J 7 bases; bases outside gene matches: 15. The CDR3 consists of 17 residues. Here the CDR3 DNA reads TGTGCCAGCAGCTTAGGGCAAATTCCACAGGGGGCGTCTGGCTACACCTTC. It specifies CASSLGQIPQGASGYTF.

The CDR3 DNA reads as TGCGCCAGCAGCTCCCTTTCCCTCGAGACAACCGGGGAGCTGTTTTTT. It codes for CASSSLSLETTGELFF. The V call is TRBV5-1, the J call TRBJ2-2; D is unclear. The CDR3 is 16 residues long. In germline, CDR1 is SGHRS, CDR2 YFSETQ. V was shortened by 3 bases and J by 5 bases, with 17 bases between the two germline ends.

The chain couples TRBV27 to TRBJ1-1; no clear D. The CDR3 length is 13 residues. Trimming cost V 1 base and J 3 bases, with 6 bases left between them. CDR1 is MNHEY, CDR2 SMNVEV, per germline (reference sequence). Written as DNA, the CDR3 is TGTGCCAGCAGTTTATTGGCCGACACTGAAGCTTTCTTT. Residues: CASSLLADTEAFF.